Sequencing of this T cell receptor (beta chain) was carried out in a study of blood T cell repertoires in COVID-19. Assay used: immunoSEQ multiplex PCR; TCRdb lists only in-frame clones, some missing. The table has over 350,000 clones, 88% seen once; the top ten hold 1.2%. Either two negative PCRs, clearance, or symptom resolution qualified Cohort 3 donors as recovered. The CDR3 sequence is 16 residues long. Germline V lookup: CDR1 SGHNT, CDR2 YYREEE (reference sequence). J lost 0 bases, V lost 2 bases, and 5 bases had no gene match. This clonotype was obtained from a woman aged 18-29 years who had recovered from COVID-19. Specimen: PBMCs or T cells enriched from blood (not recorded which). V and J are TRBV5-4 and TRBJ1-3, with 7 bases matching TRBD1. As DNA, the CDR3 is TGTGCCAGCAGCTTTAGGGACAGTTTCTCTGGAAACACCATATATTTT. Translation: CASSFRDSFSGNTIYF. The full variable domain, rest sourced from reference TRBV5-4 and TRBJ1-3, is ETGVTQSPTHLIKTRGQQVTLRCSSQSGHNTVSWYQQALGQGPQFIFQYYREEENGRGNFPPRFSGLQFPNYSSELNVNALELDDSALYLCASSFRDSFSGNTIYFGEGSWLTVV.